A single sample gave rise to the 16 T cell receptor beta chains below, sequenced in a study of post-analysis software for immune sequencing data (dated by TCRdb to about 2015). The investigation overall reported the following: About 5 TRBV segments, including TRBV5-6, TRBV5-1 and TRBV20-1, were significantly more frequent in patients than controls.

The protocol used for the library was PCR. The listed sequencing device is Illumina HiSeq 2500. Unique molecular identifiers were incorporated into TCR beta cDNA libraries to reduce PCR and sequencing biases. The public reads were quality trimmed at Q25 with fastp and then assembled into clones with MiXCR by TCRdb, keeping productive beta chains. Every entry covers one CDR3 protein and lists the most common genes and DNA from its rows. The sample records 750,000 to 900,000 distinct CDR3 sequences, just over 45% of which are singletons. 4.9% of the sample goes to the ten largest clones. These TCRs' antigens remain unknown. The sample comprised blood. These receptors came from a girl aged 10 to 17 with multiple sclerosis.

J is TRBJ2-4 and V is TRBV7-3; maybe TRBD2 (7 bases). The germline V and J ends were trimmed by 0 bases and 8 bases, with 14 bases remaining between them. CDR1 is SGHTA and CDR2 is FQGTGA in the germline V gene. This CDR3 spans 15 amino acids. The CDR3 bases are TGTGCCAGCAGCTTAACTGGGGGGGCCCAGGACATTCAGTACTTC. This translates into CASSLTGGAQDIQYF.

Written as DNA, the CDR3 is TGCAGTGCTAGAGTAATGGAGACCCAGTACTTC. Translation gives CSARVMETQYF. The chain recombines TRBV20-1 with TRBJ2-5, with D uncertain. CDR3 size: 11 residues. V lost 1 base and J 5 bases, leaving 5 bases between the germline ends. CDR1 is DFQATT, CDR2 SNEGSKA, per germline (reference sequence).

This clonotype was observed a handful of times. The rearrangement links TRBV3-1 to TRBJ2-3; D is perhaps TRBD1 (5 bases). This CDR3 has 14 residues. Germline V gene lookup returns CDR1 LGHDT and CDR2 YNNKEL (reference sequence). V dropped 3 bases and J dropped 4 bases, with 11 bases sitting between them. The CDR3 DNA sequence: TGTGCCAGCAGCCATTCAGGGTACGCAGATACGCAGTATTTT. Its translation: CASSHSGYADTQYF.

The J gene is TRBJ2-1, the V gene TRBV24-1, with D perhaps TRBD2 (6 bases). Looked up from germline, CDR1 is KGHDR and CDR2 is SFDVKD. Trimming took 5 bases from V and 8 from J, leaving 12 bases between them. There are 13 residues in the CDR3. The CDR3 DNA sequence: TGTGCCACCAGTGGGGACTGGTCGGATGAGCAGTTCTTC. Encoded protein: CATSGDWSDEQFF.

The rearrangement uses TRBV10-3 and TRBJ2-7; 12 bases agree with TRBD2. The germline CDR1 and CDR2 sequences are ENHRY and SYGVKD. J gave up 4 bases and V 5 bases, and 6 bases lay outside the gene matches. This CDR3 contains 15 residues. CDR3 sequence (DNA): TGTGCCATCAGTCCGACTAGCGGGAGTCGGTACGAGCAGTACTTC. The encoded protein is CAISPTSGSRYEQYF.

The chain links TRBV21-1 to TRBJ2-7; the DNA was not compared with TRBD1, the D call given in the table. TRBV21-1 is a documented pseudogene. The CDR3 consists of 15 residues. The DNA of the CDR3 is TGTGCCAGCAGCACGACAAGGGACAGGTCCTACGAGCAGTACTTC. Protein sequence: CASSTTRDRSYEQYF.

The CDR3 coding sequence is TGTGCCACCGCGACTAGCGGAATCACAGATACGCAGTATTTT. Amino acid sequence: CATATSGITDTQYF. This rearrangement joins TRBV24-1 to TRBJ2-3, with 9 nucleotides matching TRBD2. The V gene's germline CDR1 is KGHDR and CDR2 SFDVKD. V gave up 9 bases and J gave up 2 bases; unmatched junction bases: 5. The length of the CDR3 is 14 residues.

Comment on this clonotype: A junction end diverges from the germline sequence, so it may reflect a read error. The rearrangement uses TRBV20-1 and TRBJ2-7; 11 bases fit TRBD2. The CDR3 is 15 amino acids. CDR1 is DFQATT, CDR2 SNEGSKA, per germline (reference sequence). This CDR3 is CSAREGTSGAYERYF. CDR3 nucleotides: TGCAGTGCTAGAGAAGGGACTAGCGGTGCCTACGAGCGGTACTTC.

This clonotype was picked up a small number of times. This rearrangement joins TRBV6-1 to TRBJ2-3; no definite D call. Germline loops: CDR1 MNHNS, CDR2 SASEGT. Trimming pared 3 bases from V and 6 bases from J, leaving 10 bases between. CDR3 length equals 13 residues. CDR3 DNA: TGTGCCAGCAGTGAGGGTAGGCAGGATACGCAGTATTTT. Its translation: CASSEGRQDTQYF.

The genes are TRBV4-2 and TRBJ2-5; no reliable D call. Germline assignment: CDR1 LGHNA and CDR2 YNFKEQ. This CDR3 has 15 residues. The ends were cut back, 1 base at V and 2 bases at J, with 11 bases in the middle. The CDR3 coding sequence is TGTGCCAGCAGCCAAGCAGGTGGTTCACAAGAGACCCAGTACTTC. Translating gives CASSQAGGSQETQYF.

With respect to this clonotype: One base away lies a much larger clone, so this may be a sequencing read error. The genes are TRBV28 and TRBJ2-6; no clear D gene. V gave up 0 bases and J gave up 0 bases, with 3 bases separating them. From germline, CDR1 is MDHEN and CDR2 SYDVKM. There are 15 residues in the CDR3. The DNA of the CDR3 is TGTGCCAGCAGTTTATGGACCTCTGGGGCCAACGTCCTGACTTTC. It translates to CASSLWTSGANVLTF.

The genes are TRBV9 and TRBJ2-3; 8 bases are shared with TRBD1. Per the germline V gene, CDR1 is SGDLS and CDR2 is YYNGEE. Losses at the gene ends were 3 bases for V and 6 bases for J; bases not matched to a gene: 15. CDR3 length: 17 amino acids. Here the CDR3 reads CASSDGQGIPDGDTQYF. CDR3 DNA: TGTGCCAGCAGCGATGGACAGGGAATACCTGACGGGGATACGCAGTATTTT.

This chain joins TRBV12-3 or TRBV12-4 and TRBJ1-4, with D perhaps TRBD1 (5 bases). The CDR3 totals 14 residues. The V gene lost 3 bases and the J gene lost 7 bases, with 12 bases spanning the gap. In DNA form, the CDR3 reads TGTGCCAGCAGTTTCGGAGGGGTTCTTGAAAAACTGTTTTTT. It is translated as CASSFGGVLEKLFF.

The chain has TRBV2 and TRBJ2-7; the D gene is possibly TRBD2 (6 bases). Trimming shortened V by 6 bases and J by 3 bases, and 15 bases separated the two germline ends. Germline V gene lookup returns CDR1 SNHLY and CDR2 FYNNEI. The CDR3 loop spans 14 amino acids. The CDR3 sequence is CASRGTGTFYEQYF. The DNA for the CDR3 is TGTGCCAGCAGGGGGACCGGGACTTTCTACGAGCAGTACTTC.

The sample holds a few counts of this clonotype. V gene TRBV27 combines with J gene TRBJ1-2, with D unresolved. The CDR3 extends over 11 amino acids. V was cut by 6 bases and J by 4 bases, with 6 bases left in between. Germline lookup yields CDR1 MNHEY and CDR2 SMNVEV (reference sequence). The CDR3 here is CASRLTYGYTF. In DNA form, the CDR3 reads TGTGCCAGCAGACTAACCTATGGCTACACCTTC.

The chain combines TRBV12-3 or TRBV12-4 with TRBJ2-1; TRBD2 matches at 8 bases. The CDR3 is 15 amino acids. V shed 1 base and J 5 bases; nucleotides not matched to a gene: 4. The CDR3 loop reads CASSLDGGGNNEQFF. In nucleotides, the CDR3 is TGTGCCAGCAGTTTAGACGGGGGGGGCAACAATGAGCAGTTCTTC.